This T cell receptor beta chain is from a study of cytomegalovirus exposure and HLA in healthy donors. 60 Vbeta and 13 Jbeta primers were used in PCR. Profiled with immunoSEQ multiplex PCR; TCRdb holds only in-frame clones, not every one. The sample holds around 140,000 clones; approximately 60% are singletons and the top ten take roughly 2.5%. Notes on this clone: Its antigen is undetermined.

General observations from the study: Available immune exposure information covered CMV serostatus only. Presence/absence results assume similar sequencing depth per donor, which may not hold. Researchers counted 164 TCR beta chains as cytomegalovirus-associated.

Germline lookup yields CDR1 MDHEN and CDR2 SYDVKM. This CDR3 is built from 16 residues. V was pared by 5 bases and J by 5 bases, with 18 bases between. The sequencing input was PBMCs. This sequence originates from a woman aged 40 to 50 in good health and CMV-seronegative. V and J are TRBV28 and TRBJ1-4, with D possibly matching TRBD1 (5 bases). In DNA form, the CDR3 reads TGTGCCAGCAGTCTACCACCTTCGGGACTCAATGAAAAACTGTTTTTT. It specifies CASSLPPSGLNEKLFF.